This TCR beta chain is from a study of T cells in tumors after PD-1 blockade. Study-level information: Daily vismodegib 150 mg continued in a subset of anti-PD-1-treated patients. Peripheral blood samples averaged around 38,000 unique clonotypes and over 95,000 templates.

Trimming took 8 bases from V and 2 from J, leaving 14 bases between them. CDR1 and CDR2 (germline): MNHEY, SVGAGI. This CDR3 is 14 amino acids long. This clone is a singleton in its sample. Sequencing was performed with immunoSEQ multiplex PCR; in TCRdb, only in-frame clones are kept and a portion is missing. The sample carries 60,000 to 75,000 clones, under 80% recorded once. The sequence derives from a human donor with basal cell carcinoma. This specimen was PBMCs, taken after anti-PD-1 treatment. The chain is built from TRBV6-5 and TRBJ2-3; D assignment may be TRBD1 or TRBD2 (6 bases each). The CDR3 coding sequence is TGTGCCAGCGCCGGAGGGGGGTACACAGATACGCAGTATTTT. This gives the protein CASAGGGYTDTQYF.